Following are 22 T cell receptor beta chains from one sample sequenced in a study of T cell responses to AZD1222 COVID-19 vaccine. TCRdb's table, derived via immunoSEQ multiplex PCR, lists solely in-frame clones and lacks some. The sample has roughly 81,000 clones, approximately 88% seen once. Material: peripheral blood, obtained on day 0 of AZD1222 vaccination. Receptors originate from an adult in good health.

The chain uses TRBV5-1 and TRBJ1-2; D gene unclear. V lost 0 bases and J 0 bases, leaving 15 bases between the germline ends. The length of the CDR3 is 17 residues. Germline CDR1 SGHRS, CDR2 YFSETQ. CDR3 region: CASSLGSLDISNYGYTF. CDR3 sequence (DNA): TGCGCCAGCAGCTTGGGGTCCCTAGACATTTCTAACTATGGCTACACCTTC.

The genes are TRBV7-9 and TRBJ1-2; D is possibly TRBD1 (5 bases). Germline CDR1 reads SEHNR; CDR2 reads FQNEAQ (reference sequence). The ends were cut back, 1 base at V and 3 bases at J, with 9 bases in the middle. The CDR3 is made up of 14 amino acids. The CDR3 nucleotides read TGTGCCAGCAGCTTAGGGTTGGGGGACTATGGCTACACCTTC. Its protein product is CASSLGLGDYGYTF.

The J gene is TRBJ1-1, the V gene TRBV7-2; no firm D call. CDR3 length: 14 amino acids. Germline V lookup: CDR1 SGHTA, CDR2 FQGNSA. Trimming stripped 1 base from V and 0 bases from J, with 6 bases between. CDR3 nucleotide sequence: TGTGCCAGCAGCTTAGGTCCGATGAACACTGAAGCTTTCTTT. It specifies CASSLGPMNTEAFF.

The rearrangement joins TRBV4-1 to TRBJ2-7, with D possibly being TRBD1 (5 bases). Trimming took 4 bases from V and 4 from J, leaving 17 bases between them. Germline loops: CDR1 MGHRA, CDR2 YSYEKL. CDR3 size: 15 residues. In DNA form, the CDR3 reads TGCGCCAGCAGCCCCACAGGAGATTCTAAATACGAGCAGTACTTC. It encodes CASSPTGDSKYEQYF.

The J gene is TRBJ1-2, the V gene TRBV4-1; the D gene is possibly TRBD1 (6 bases). The germline V and J ends were trimmed by 8 bases and 5 bases, with 21 bases remaining between them. From germline, CDR1 is MGHRA and CDR2 YSYEKL. The CDR3 is 15 amino acids. The CDR3 region has the DNA TGCGCCAGCCAAACGTTGGTCACAGGGAAGTATGGCTACACCTTC. Translated: CASQTLVTGKYGYTF.

For the CDR3, the DNA is TGTGCCAGTAGGCGCCCCCCGGGACTAGCGGGAGGACCCTACAATGAGCAGTTCTTC. Its translation: CASRRPPGLAGGPYNEQFF. The chain carries TRBV19 and TRBJ2-1; TRBD2 matches at 15 bases. Germline lookup yields CDR1 LNHDA and CDR2 SQIVND (reference sequence). V was clipped by 6 bases and J by 2 bases; unmatched bases: 11. The CDR3 has 19 amino acids.

The chain is built from TRBV11-3 and TRBJ2-1; D possibly corresponds to TRBD1 (6 bases). V was shortened by 1 base and J by 2 bases, with 9 bases between the two germline ends. This CDR3 spans 15 amino acids. Looked up from germline, CDR1 is SGHNT and CDR2 is YENEEA. The CDR3 coding sequence is TGTGCCAGCAGCTTAGGAAGGACAGCCTACAATGAGCAGTTCTTC. Its translation is CASSLGRTAYNEQFF.

This clone came up a few times. The chain combines TRBV28 with TRBJ1-6, with 12 bases fitting TRBD1. The germline V gene has CDR1 MDHEN and CDR2 SYDVKM. The J segment lost 10 bases and the V segment lost 8 bases, leaving 12 bases of the junction unmatched. The CDR3 covers 16 residues. The CDR3 coding sequence is TGTGCCAGCGGACTTACAGGGGACAGGGGGCGATCACCCCTCCACTTT. Translation gives CASGLTGDRGRSPLHF.

The chain is built from TRBV27 and TRBJ2-1, with 7 bases fitting TRBD1. The V gene end was trimmed by 5 bases and the J gene end by 6 bases; junction bases not matched to a gene: 13. The germline V gene encodes CDR1 MNHEY and CDR2 SMNVEV (reference sequence). The CDR3 runs 16 residues. The CDR3 region has the DNA TGTGCCAGCAGTGACCCCCTGGGGACAGTCCCCAATGAGCAGTTCTTC. Its protein product is CASSDPLGTVPNEQFF.

CDR3 bases: TGTGCCAGCAGCCCTTCGATGGGGGTCCAGGGTACGCAGTATTTT. Its translation is CASSPSMGVQGTQYF. The V call is TRBV7-9, the J call TRBJ2-3; D is possibly TRBD1 or TRBD2 (5 bases each). Trimming took 5 bases from V and 8 from J, leaving 20 bases between them. The CDR3 consists of 15 residues. The germline V gene encodes CDR1 SEHNR and CDR2 FQNEAQ (reference sequence).

The J gene is TRBJ1-2, the V gene TRBV19; 7 nucleotides match TRBD1. V shed 6 bases, J shed 2 bases, and the junction held 9 bases outside the gene matches. This CDR3 has 15 amino acids. Germline values: CDR1 LNHDA, CDR2 SQIVND (reference sequence). As DNA, the CDR3 is TGTGCCAGTAGCCGTGGGACAGTAGAAAACTATGGCTACACCTTC. Its translation: CASSRGTVENYGYTF.

This chain links TRBV28 with TRBJ2-1; 7 bases fit TRBD1. Germline V gene lookup returns CDR1 MDHEN and CDR2 SYDVKM. The CDR3 extends over 12 amino acids. V lost 5 bases, J lost 7 bases, and 2 bases stayed unmatched. CDR3 loop: CASSDRANEQFF. CDR3 nucleotide sequence: TGTGCCAGCAGTGACAGGGCTAATGAGCAGTTCTTC.

The chain is built from TRBV19 and TRBJ1-5, with 9 positions matching TRBD1. Germline lookup yields CDR1 LNHDA and CDR2 SQIVND (reference sequence). CDR3 length: 13 residues. V was pared by 9 bases and J by 5 bases, with 5 bases of the junction left unmatched. In DNA form, the CDR3 reads TGTGCCAGCAAGCGGACAGGGGATCAGCCCCAGCATTTT. This encodes CASKRTGDQPQHF. The full variable domain, its missing parts supplied by reference TRBV19 and TRBJ1-5, is DGGITQSPKYLFRKEGQNVTLSCEQNLNHDAMYWYRQDPGQGLRLIYYSQIVNDFQKGDIAEGYSVSREKKESFPLTVTSAQKNPTAFYLCASKRTGDQPQHFGDGTRLSIL.

The chain joins TRBV7-8 to TRBJ2-1; possible D gene TRBD2, 5 bases. Germline V gene sequence: CDR1 SGHVS, CDR2 FQNEAQ. V gave up 0 bases and J gave up 4 bases, with 10 bases separating them. The CDR3 spans 15 residues. Written as DNA, the CDR3 is TGTGCCAGCAGCTTAGCGGAGCGGAGATACAATGAGCAGTTCTTC. It specifies CASSLAERRYNEQFF.

The chain combines TRBV19 with TRBJ1-2; no clear D. CDR3 size: 12 residues. The germline gives CDR1 LNHDA, CDR2 SQIVND (reference sequence). The V gene lost 1 base and the J gene lost 7 bases, with 7 bases spanning the gap. CDR3 region: CASSIARSGYTF. CDR3 coding DNA: TGTGCCAGTAGTATAGCCAGAAGTGGCTACACCTTC. Full variable domain (outside the CDR3, taken from reference TRBV19 and TRBJ1-2): DGGITQSPKYLFRKEGQNVTLSCEQNLNHDAMYWYRQDPGQGLRLIYYSQIVNDFQKGDIAEGYSVSREKKESFPLTVTSAQKNPTAFYLCASSIARSGYTFGSGTRLTVV.

The chain joins TRBV11-3 to TRBJ1-1, with D hard to call. Deletions cut 1 base from V and 1 base from J, with 7 bases between. The germline V gene encodes CDR1 SGHNT and CDR2 YENEEA. CDR3 length: 14 amino acids. The CDR3 DNA reads as TGTGCCAGCAGCTTAGGGAGACGGAACACTGAAGCTTTCTTT. As protein: CASSLGRRNTEAFF. Variable domain in full (rest from reference TRBV11-3 and TRBJ1-1): EAGVVQSPRYKIIEKKQPVAFWCNPISGHNTLYWYLQNLGQGPELLIRYENEEAVDDSQLPKDRFSAERLKGVDSTLKIQPAELGDSAVYLCASSLGRRNTEAFFGQGTRLTVV.

With respect to this clone: The DNA is omitted, as the CDR3 cannot be located on it reliably, and the CDR3 follows TCRdb's listing. The rearrangement uses TRBV19 and TRBJ2-1; the table's D call, TRBD2, has no DNA check behind it. With termini counted, the CDR3 has 14 amino acids. CDR1 and CDR2 (germline): LNHDA, SQIVND (reference sequence). This CDR3 reads CASSISWGGGSCIF.

This rearrangement joins TRBV6-9 to TRBJ2-7; the match to TRBD2 covers 10 bases. Germline values: CDR1 MNHGY, CDR2 SVAAGI. The trim removed 5 bases at V and 0 bases at J, leaving 13 bases unmatched. CDR3 length: 18 residues. The CDR3 sequence is CASSPPGLAGGVSYEQYF. For the CDR3, the DNA is TGTGCCAGCAGTCCCCCCGGGTTAGCGGGAGGTGTCTCCTACGAGCAGTACTTC.

The chain links TRBV5-4 to TRBJ1-2, with D tentatively TRBD1 (6 bases). CDR3 length: 13 amino acids. The V end lost 4 bases, the J end lost 3 bases, and 10 bases lay between the germline ends. Germline V lookup: CDR1 SGHNT, CDR2 YYREEE (reference sequence). The CDR3: CASSEGGHYGYTF. CDR3 coding DNA: TGTGCCAGCAGCGAGGGGGGCCACTATGGCTACACCTTC.

This rearrangement joins TRBV28 to TRBJ1-1; perhaps TRBD1 as D (6 bases). The CDR3 sequence is 15 residues long. Trimming removed 2 bases from V and 1 base from J, with 11 bases in between. In germline, CDR1 is MDHEN, CDR2 SYDVKM. As DNA, the CDR3 is TGTGCCAGCAGTTTAATAACAGGGCCGAACACTGAAGCTTTCTTT. Translation gives CASSLITGPNTEAFF.

V and J are TRBV27 and TRBJ1-2, with a tentative D call TRBD1 (6 bases). CDR3 size: 15 residues. Between the trimmed V and J ends, which lost 4 bases and 4 bases, there was a span of 16 bases. Germline lookup yields CDR1 MNHEY and CDR2 SMNVEV (reference sequence). The CDR3 is CASSSGGGLGYGYTF. The CDR3 DNA is TGTGCCAGCAGTTCGGGGGGCGGATTAGGCTATGGCTACACCTTC.

This sequence joins TRBV5-1 and TRBJ2-7; the D is unclear. Trimming took 1 base from V and 0 from J, leaving 11 bases between them. The CDR3 runs 15 residues. Germline CDR1 reads SGHRS; CDR2 reads YFSETQ. This CDR3 is CASSLMESTSYEQYF. The CDR3 nucleotides read TGCGCCAGCAGCTTGATGGAGTCGACCTCCTACGAGCAGTACTTC.